The clone carrying this T cell receptor (beta chain) was detected many times. Its specificity is not known. The same CDR3 arises from other DNA sequences in this sample as well. The table came from immunoSEQ multiplex PCR; TCRdb's copy has only in-frame clones and leaves some out. The table has about 1 million clones, approximately 72% seen once. These data originate in a study of shared clonotypes between healthy human individuals. The V segment lost 5 bases and the J segment 0 bases; nucleotides outside the gene matches: 4. CDR3 length: 15 residues. Germline CDR1 MNHNY, CDR2 SVGAGI (reference sequence). Study-wide points: Some clonotypes were shared by all four sorted-subset donors, while others were not shared. The non-shared ones had lower generation probabilities than the shared ones.

The rearrangement links TRBV6-6 to TRBJ1-3, with 7 bases aligning to TRBD1. The sequence was obtained from a man between 18 and 29 years old in good health. Sequenced input: memory CD4+ T cells sorted from blood. Regarding subset: CD45RA-negative fraction. CDR3 nucleotide sequence: TGTGCCAGCAGTGAGACAGGGTCCTCTGGAAACACCATATATTTT. It is translated as CASSETGSSGNTIYF.